The rows below give T cell receptor beta chains drawn from one sample of a study of blood T cell repertoires in COVID-19. Using immunoSEQ multiplex PCR, the repertoire was profiled, and TCRdb retains in-frame clones only, with some absent. This sample has approximately 120,000 clones; roughly nine tenths occur once, and the top ten carry roughly 2%. Sequencing was done on a sample of peripheral blood. All receptors derive from a middle-aged man with COVID-19, enrolled during active disease. The CDR3 runs from the conserved cysteine through the conserved F or W. A D gene is named only where the DNA matches it firmly. Not every row has a clone size; where given, it reads once, few, many or a size class.

j_call v_call d_call clone_size cdr3_nt cdr3_aa
TRBJ2-1 TRBV5-4 TRBD1 - TGTGCCAGCAGCGAGGGACAGCCGAGTGGAAATGAGCAGTTCTTC CASSEGQPSGNEQFF
TRBJ2-5 TRBV6-6 TRBD1 - TGTGCCAGCACCCTAGGGGACAGGGCAGAGACCCAGTACTTC CASTLGDRAETQYF
TRBJ1-5 TRBV6-5 TRBD1 few TGTGCCAGCGGGTACAGGGGGATCGAGCCCCAGCATTTT CASGYRGIEPQHF
TRBJ1-1 TRBV4-1 - - TGCGCCAGCAGCCAAGATTCGGGGACTGAAGCTTTCTTT CASSQDSGTEAFF
TRBJ1-1 TRBV10-2 TRBD1 - TGCGCCAGCAGTGACCCCGACAGGGGGCCTTATGAAGCTTTCTTT CASSDPDRGPYEAFF
TRBJ2-7 TRBV9 - - TGTGCCAGCAGCGTACAGGGAGGTGTTAGCTCCTACGAGCAGTACTTC CASSVQGGVSSYEQYF
TRBJ2-7 TRBV19 TRBD2 - TGTGCCAGTAGTATAGTTTCCATCCTACAGGGGACTAGCGGCTCCTACGAGCAGTACTTC CASSIVSILQGTSGSYEQYF
TRBJ1-1 TRBV29-1 TRBD1 - TGCAGCGGCAAACAGGGGGGGAACACTGAAGCTTTCTTT CSGKQGGNTEAFF
TRBJ2-3 TRBV7-2 TRBD2 - TGTGCCAGCAGTACTAGCGGGAGCGTTGCAGATACGCAGTATTTT CASSTSGSVADTQYF
TRBJ1-2 TRBV19 - - TGTGCCAGTAGTGGAGGACAGTCCTATGGCTACACCTTC CASSGGQSYGYTF
TRBJ2-3 TRBV7-3 - - TGTGCCAGCAGCCCTAGCCAACTCTCTTCTGATACGCAGTATTTT CASSPSQLSSDTQYF
TRBJ2-6 TRBV7-2 TRBD1 - TGTGCCAGCAGCTCCCCAACAGGGGTAAGGGGCTCTGGGGCCAACGTCCTGACTTTC CASSSPTGVRGSGANVLTF
TRBJ1-1 TRBV6-5 - - TGTGCCAGCAGCGAGGTCAGAGCTGAAGCTTTCTTT CASSEVRAEAFF
TRBJ2-1 TRBV24-1 TRBD2 - TGTGCCACCAGTGAAATAGCGGGAGTGAACAATGAGCAGTTCTTC CATSEIAGVNNEQFF
TRBJ2-1 TRBV3-1/TRBV3-2 TRBD2 - TGTGCCAGCAGCCCTCGACTAGCGGGAGGAGGCGAGCAGTTCTTC CASSPRLAGGGEQFF
TRBJ2-5 TRBV7-9 - - TGTGCCGGGGCCCTGGCAGGGCCAGAGACCCAGTACTTC CAGALAGPETQYF
TRBJ2-1 TRBV29-1 - - TGCAGCTCTGGGTGGGCGTCAGGGCGGAATGAGCAGTTCTTC CSSGWASGRNEQFF
TRBJ2-1 TRBV3-1/TRBV3-2 - - TGTGCCAGCAGCCAAGATAGGGGCGGATGGTCCTACAATGAGCAGTTCTTC CASSQDRGGWSYNEQFF
TRBJ2-1 TRBV27 TRBD2 - TGTGCCAGCAACCCTTTAAATGGACTAGGGTTCAATGAGCAGTTCTTC CASNPLNGLGFNEQFF
TRBJ2-4 TRBV12-5 TRBD2 - TGTGCTAGTGGTTTGCCCCTCGGACTAGCGGGTCGGGACATTCAGTACTTC CASGLPLGLAGRDIQYF
TRBJ1-4 TRBV7-9 TRBD1 - TGTGCCAGCAGCAAACGACAGGGGTACGAAAAACTGTTTTTT CASSKRQGYEKLFF
TRBJ2-7 TRBV4-3 TRBD1 - TGCGCCAGCAGCCAAGGACCGTTGACAGGGCAAGACGAGCAGTACTTC CASSQGPLTGQDEQYF
TRBJ2-2 TRBV7-2 TRBD1 - TGTGCCAGCAGCCAGGACAGGATGAACACCGGGGAGCTGTTTTTT CASSQDRMNTGELFF
TRBJ1-6 TRBV7-8 - - TGTGCCAGCAGCTTAGGGGGGCGGAATTCACCCCTCCACTTT CASSLGGRNSPLHF
TRBJ2-3 TRBV4-3 - - TGCGCCAGCAGCCAAAGGTGGGCAGGGGAATCCGACACGCAGTATTTT CASSQRWAGESDTQYF
TRBJ2-7 TRBV5-1 - few TGCGCCAGCAGCTTAACAGGGCCCCACGAGCAGTACTTC CASSLTGPHEQYF
TRBJ1-6 TRBV6-5 TRBD1 - TGTGCCAGCAGTCGCGGACAGGGACATTCACCCCTCCACTTT CASSRGQGHSPLHF
TRBJ2-5 TRBV5-5 TRBD1 - TGTGCCAGCAGCCCGACAGGGCAAGAGACCCAGTACTTC CASSPTGQETQYF
TRBJ2-5 TRBV10-3 TRBD2 - TGTGCCATCAGCTCCGGACTAGCGGGACTGGAAGAGACCCAGTACTTC CAISSGLAGLEETQYF
TRBJ1-2 TRBV6-5 TRBD1 - TGTGCCAGCAGCCCGGGACAGAGGGCCTATGGCTACACCTTC CASSPGQRAYGYTF
TRBJ2-5 TRBV4-2 TRBD2 - TGTGCCAGCAGCCAAGGATTCGAGCGGGAGTTGGAGACCCAGTACTTC CASSQGFERELETQYF
TRBJ2-2 TRBV24-1 TRBD1 - TGTGCCACCAGTGATCCCGGGACAGGGGTTGGCGGGGAGCTGTTTTTT CATSDPGTGVGGELFF
TRBJ1-2 TRBV19 - - TGTGCCAGTAGTATAGATGAGGGTTCCGGCTACACCTTC CASSIDEGSGYTF
TRBJ1-1 TRBV24-1 - - TGTGCCACCAGTGGTAAGGGGTCGGAGGGGTTGAACACTGAAGCTTTCTTT CATSGKGSEGLNTEAFF
TRBJ1-2 TRBV28 - - TGTGCCAGCAGTTTAGATGGAGCCTATGGCTACACCTTC CASSLDGAYGYTF
TRBJ2-7 TRBV2 - once TGTGCCAGCAGGGAACAGGCTCTCTCCTACGAGCAGTACTTC CASREQALSYEQYF
TRBJ1-6 TRBV14 - many TGTGCCAGCAGCCAAGGTAGAGGAGGGCCGAGAGAGTGGAGCTCACCCCTCCACTTT CASSQGRGGPREWSSPLHF
TRBJ2-1 TRBV19 TRBD2 - TGTGCCAGTAGTATAGATCTGGAGCGGGACCTGCCCAATGAGCAGTTCTTC CASSIDLERDLPNEQFF
TRBJ2-1 TRBV15 - - TGTGCCACCAGCAGAGAGAAGGCGGGGTGGGCCGGGCAGTTCTTC CATSREKAGWAGQFF
TRBJ2-7 TRBV27 - - TGTGCCAGCAGTCCCAGGGGTCCGGGACGGCTCGAGCAGTACTTC CASSPRGPGRLEQYF
TRBJ2-3 TRBV14 - - TGTGCCAGCAGCCCAACTACAGATACGCAGTATTTT CASSPTTDTQYF
TRBJ2-2 TRBV10-2 TRBD2 - TGCGCCAGCAGTAGCGGGAGTTACACCGGGGAGCTGTTTTTT CASSSGSYTGELFF
TRBJ2-3 TRBV30 TRBD2 - TGTGCCTGGAGTGTAGGGGCTAGCGGGAGCACAGATACGCAGTATTTT CAWSVGASGSTDTQYF
TRBJ1-2 TRBV24-1 TRBD1 - TGTGCCACCAGTGATTTAAACCGGGACAGTGGCTACACCTTC CATSDLNRDSGYTF
TRBJ2-1 TRBV19 - - TGTGCCAGCACAGGGACGGGGACCGGGTACAATGAGCAGTTCTTC CASTGTGTGYNEQFF
TRBJ2-1 TRBV6-5 TRBD2 - TGTGCCAGCAGTCGGACTAGCTGGGACAATGAGCAGTTCTTC CASSRTSWDNEQFF
TRBJ2-7 TRBV18 TRBD1 - TGTGCCAGCTCACGAAACAGGGGGCGAGGTTACGAGCAGTACTTC CASSRNRGRGYEQYF
TRBJ2-3 TRBV19 TRBD2 - TGTGCCAGTGGGCGGGAGGGGACAGATACGCAGTATTTT CASGREGTDTQYF
TRBJ2-7 TRBV29-1 TRBD2 - TGCAGCGTTGAAGGGACTAGCAGCCGATACGAGCAGTACTTC CSVEGTSSRYEQYF
TRBJ2-3 TRBV6-4 - - TGTGCCAGCAGTGACTCGAGCATTAGCACAGATACGCAGTATTTT CASSDSSISTDTQYF
TRBJ2-3 TRBV9 - - TGTGCCAGCAGCGTAGCGACTATATACACAGATACGCAGTATTTT CASSVATIYTDTQYF
TRBJ1-1 TRBV7-9 - - TGTGCCAGCATAGCGAACACTGAAGCTTTCTTT CASIANTEAFF
TRBJ1-5 TRBV3-1/TRBV3-2 - - TGTGCCAGCAGTCGCGGGGCCAATCAGCCCCAGCATTTT CASSRGANQPQHF
TRBJ2-3 TRBV11-3 TRBD2 - TGTGCCAGCAGCTTAGGAGCGGGAGGGGACACAGATACGCAGTATTTT CASSLGAGGDTDTQYF
TRBJ1-3 TRBV6-5 - - TGTGCCAGCAGTTACTCACAGGGCTCAGGAAACACCATATATTTT CASSYSQGSGNTIYF
TRBJ2-1 TRBV6-5 TRBD1 once TGTGCCACCCAGGGGGCCAATGAGCAGTTCTTC CATQGANEQFF